This record concerns one T cell receptor (beta chain) sequence. This record comes from a study of blood T cell repertoires in COVID-19. Study-wide background: T cells, B-cell-depleted T cells, or PBMCs provided the cDNA or gDNA that served as material.

TCRdb's table, derived via immunoSEQ multiplex PCR, lists solely in-frame clones and lacks some. The sample holds roughly 70,000 clones, about 90% seen once. Between the trimmed V and J ends, which lost 1 base and 0 bases, there was a span of 10 bases. This CDR3 has 16 residues. The germline gives CDR1 MDHEN, CDR2 SYDVKM. Sequencing was done on a sample of peripheral blood. This sequence was found in a woman older than 75 with active COVID-19. This chain connects TRBV28 to TRBJ1-5; unclear D gene. The CDR3 protein is CASSLFRVLSNQPQHF. The CDR3 bases are TGTGCCAGCAGTTTATTTCGTGTCCTTAGCAATCAGCCCCAGCATTTT.